This is a list of T cell receptor beta chains from one sample in a study of blood T cells in healthy people across ages. One entry per CDR3 protein, called by TCRdb with MiXCR from the 5' RACE reads. The table shows hundreds of thousands of distinct CDR3 sequences, with more than 20% occurring only once. These data also formed part of another study, on T cells of mothers and their children.

The sequenced sample consisted of blood. The receptor source for this set is a boy aged 5-17 years in good health. Each CDR3 is given with its conserved first and last residue. D genes are given only for firm matches. The listing skips clone size in some rows; elsewhere it reads once, few, many or a size class.

len,d_gene,v_gene,abundance,j_gene,CDR3nt,CDR3aa
13,-,TRBV12-3/TRBV12-4,few,TRBJ2-7,TGTGCCAGCAGCCATAACCCTTCCTACGAGCAGTACTTC,CASSHNPSYEQYF
14,TRBD2,TRBV6-6,-,TRBJ2-2,TGTGCCAACTCCCGGGGGGAGGGCACCGGGGAGCTGTTTTTT,CANSRGEGTGELFF
16,-,TRBV7-9,-,TRBJ1-3,TGTGCCAGCAGCTTTAACTCCGGGACACCCGGAAACACCATATATTTT,CASSFNSGTPGNTIYF
15,-,TRBV20-1,few,TRBJ2-1,TGCAGTGCTAGAGATACACTAGGGAGCTTCGATGAGCAGTTCTTC,CSARDTLGSFDEQFF
14,-,TRBV12-3/TRBV12-4,many,TRBJ2-5,TGTGCCAGCAGTATAAGGGGTTACCAAGAGACCCAGTACTTC,CASSIRGYQETQYF
13,TRBD2,TRBV7-2,-,TRBJ2-5,TGTGCCAGCCGCGGGACTAGGTTAGAGACCCAGTACTTC,CASRGTRLETQYF
15,TRBD1,TRBV10-3,few,TRBJ2-1,TGTGCCATCAGTGAGAGCGGGACAGGGTACAATGAGCAGTTCTTC,CAISESGTGYNEQFF
18,-,TRBV4-1,-,TRBJ2-1,TGCGCCAGCAGCCACCCGAGTCGGGATCTCGTAACGGGCAATGAGCAGTTCTTC,CASSHPSRDLVTGNEQFF
14,TRBD2,TRBV5-1,-,TRBJ2-1,TGCGCCAGCAGGAAAAGCGGGGATGTCAATGAGCAGTTCTTC,CASRKSGDVNEQFF
14,-,TRBV12-3/TRBV12-4,few,TRBJ2-2,TGTGCCAGCAGTTCATACGACACTCCCGGGGAGCTGTTTTTT,CASSSYDTPGELFF
17,-,TRBV12-3/TRBV12-4,-,TRBJ2-1,TGTGCCAGCAGTTTATTTGCTAGCTTGGGGGGTGGGGATGAGCAGTTCTTC,CASSLFASLGGGDEQFF
16,-,TRBV9,few,TRBJ2-4,TGTGCCAGCTCCCCAACCGACGGGTTAGCCAAAAACATTCAGTACTTC,CASSPTDGLAKNIQYF
13,-,TRBV12-3/TRBV12-4,-,TRBJ1-1,TGTGCCAGCATCGTACCCGGGCCCACAGGTTCTTTCTTT,CASIVPGPTGSFF
14,-,TRBV7-9,few,TRBJ1-4,TGTGCCAGCAGCTTTCGACCAGGCGATGAAAAACTGTTTTTT,CASSFRPGDEKLFF
15,TRBD1,TRBV12-3/TRBV12-4,-,TRBJ2-1,TGTGCCAGCAGTTTAAAGACAGGGGGCCACAATGAGCAGTTCTTC,CASSLKTGGHNEQFF
15,TRBD2,TRBV2,-,TRBJ2-5,TGTGCCAGCAGCGCCGGGACTAGCGGGGGGAAGACCCAGTACTTC,CASSAGTSGGKTQYF
13,-,TRBV4-1,few,TRBJ2-2,TGCGCCAGCAGCGACCATTACACCGGGGAGCTGTTTTTT,CASSDHYTGELFF
16,-,TRBV6-5,-,TRBJ1-2,TGTGCCAGCAGTTATGGGCAGACTCTTCCCAACTATGGCTACACCTTC,CASSYGQTLPNYGYTF
19,-,TRBV3-1,once,TRBJ1-3,TGTGCCAGCAGCGCCCGGACAGTTCTGCCCTTCGTCTCTGGAAACACCATATATTTT,CASSARTVLPFVSGNTIYF
16,TRBD1,TRBV5-6,few,TRBJ1-3,TGTGCCAGCAGCTCAGCGGACAGGAGGGGATGGAACACCATATATTTT,CASSSADRRGWNTIYF
15,TRBD2,TRBV12-3/TRBV12-4,-,TRBJ2-2,TGTGCCAGCAGTTTCTTTCGGGGGGGCACCGGGGAGCTGTTTTTT,CASSFFRGGTGELFF
15,-,TRBV11-2,-,TRBJ2-7,TGTGCCAGCAGCTTAGCTCACGGCGGACCCTACGAGCAGTACTTC,CASSLAHGGPYEQYF
14,-,TRBV20-1,once,TRBJ1-3,TGCAGTGCTAGAGCATCCGGCGCCGGAAACACCATATATTTT,CSARASGAGNTIYF
16,-,TRBV7-2,-,TRBJ2-3,TGTGCCAGCAGCTTATTTGATAGCGGAACTACAGATACGCAGTATTTT,CASSLFDSGTTDTQYF
14,TRBD2,TRBV12-3/TRBV12-4,-,TRBJ2-1,TGTGCCAGCCGACTAGCGGGGGCCTACAATGAGCAGTTCTTC,CASRLAGAYNEQFF
13,-,TRBV28,few,TRBJ2-5,TGTGCCAGCAGTTTACAGCCCCAAGAGACCCAGTACTTC,CASSLQPQETQYF
13,-,TRBV7-9,-,TRBJ2-3,TGTGCCAGCAGCTTCGGTCAGGGAGATACGCAGTATTTT,CASSFGQGDTQYF
14,-,TRBV12-3/TRBV12-4,-,TRBJ1-2,TGTGCCAGCAGCGCGGGGGCGAGACCCTATGGCTACACCTTC,CASSAGARPYGYTF
14,-,TRBV12-3/TRBV12-4,-,TRBJ1-1,TGTGCCAGCAGTGCGGACGGAATGAACACTGAAGCTTTCTTT,CASSADGMNTEAFF
13,-,TRBV29-1,few,TRBJ2-5,TGCAGCGTTGAATTATGGAGCCAAGAGACCCAGTACTTC,CSVELWSQETQYF
13,-,TRBV29-1,few,TRBJ1-1,TGCAGCGTTGAAGACGACAGCAGTACTGAAGCTTTCTTT,CSVEDDSSTEAFF
14,-,TRBV5-1,-,TRBJ2-7,TGCGCCAGCAGCGAAACAGGGTTCTCCTACGAGCAGTACTTC,CASSETGFSYEQYF
15,-,TRBV4-3,few,TRBJ1-4,TGCGCCAGCAGCCAAGATCGCGGGATACCTGAAAAACTGTTTTTT,CASSQDRGIPEKLFF
13,-,TRBV12-3/TRBV12-4,few,TRBJ1-5,TGTGCCAGCAGTTTTCAGGGCAAACAGCCCCAGCATTTT,CASSFQGKQPQHF
15,-,TRBV20-1,-,TRBJ2-5,TGCAGTGCTAGAGGCGGGGGACAGTACCAAGAGACCCAGTACTTC,CSARGGGQYQETQYF
15,-,TRBV6-5,-,TRBJ1-4,TGTGCCAGCAGTCCCATGGGGGCAACTAATGAAAAACTGTTTTTT,CASSPMGATNEKLFF
15,TRBD1,TRBV4-1,-,TRBJ1-1,TGCGCCAGCAGCCAACCGACAGGGTTGAACACTGAAGCTTTCTTT,CASSQPTGLNTEAFF
16,TRBD1,TRBV7-9,few,TRBJ2-4,TGTGCCAGTCAGGGGACAGATGCCATAGCCAAAAACATTCAGTACTTC,CASQGTDAIAKNIQYF
16,TRBD2,TRBV3-1,few,TRBJ2-5,TGTGCCAGCAGCCGGCGGACTAGCGGGATGAGGGAGACCCAGTACTTC,CASSRRTSGMRETQYF
12,-,TRBV2,-,TRBJ1-1,TGTGCCAGCAAGGGCAGGGACGCTGAAGCTTTCTTT,CASKGRDAEAFF
16,TRBD1,TRBV27,-,TRBJ2-3,TGTGCCAGCAGTTTAGGGACAGGGTGGAGAACAGATACGCAGTATTTT,CASSLGTGWRTDTQYF
13,-,TRBV18,-,TRBJ2-5,TGTGCCAGCTCACCACCGATTTCGGAGACCCAGTACTTC,CASSPPISETQYF
14,-,TRBV10-3,few,TRBJ2-5,TGTGCCATCAGTGAGTCGGCAGGGGCCGAGACCCAGTACTTC,CAISESAGAETQYF